This T cell receptor beta chain emerged from a study of identical twins' blood T cells (dated by TCRdb to 2013 to 2014). A note on the overall study: The approximately 12 libraries, six for the alpha chain and six for the beta chain, together yielded some 48 million Illumina reads. The study compared TCR alpha and beta chain repertoires of three pairs of monozygous twins using next-generation sequencing to assess genetic influence on repertoire formation. Study-wide conclusions, independent of this receptor: The proposed role of the TCRalpha J segment in MHC recognition during thymic selection was stated to require validation by independent studies. The count of CDR3 clonotypes shared by two donors depended mainly on the product of the two donors' cloneset sizes, and twins did not clearly depart from this trend. Looking at the most abundant TCRbeta clonotypes, every donor had more CDR3 sequences in common with her twin than with unrelated donors. Because the twins were reared together, environmental influences could not be excluded as an explanation for twin similarity. V gene usage, even among non-selected out-of-frame TCRbeta clonotypes, was reported to be markedly more similar within twin pairs than between unrelated donors.

Comments on this clonotype: What this receptor recognizes is not known. No per-base quality is available; no much larger clone lies one base away.

Between the V and J ends, shortened by 2 bases and 0 bases respectively, the junction contains 17 bases. The germline V gene supplies CDR1 KGHSH and CDR2 LQKENI. The CDR3, from cysteine to phenylalanine, totals 19 residues. Only CDR3 DNA remains: 57 bases, in frame from the first base. The method behind the library was 5' RACE. The data were produced on an Illumina Genome Analyzer IIx. The RNA-based TCR cDNA libraries were made using a previously described protocol that was modified in several ways. To prevent cross-contamination, sample-specific barcodes were introduced on both ends of each TCR cDNA library during cDNA synthesis and amplification. Processing in the source paper ran as follows. Between about 90,000 and nearly 500,000 clonotypes were identified per individual, with about 2.2 to 3.6 million CDR3-containing reads per library. After reads with improper barcode index combinations were thrown out, a cloneset for each library was built using the MiTCR software. While assembling CDR3 clonotypes, MiTCR corrected PCR and sequencing errors and either filtered or rescued low-quality reads. Artificial out-of-frame clonotypes were mapped to in-frame sequences, with one indel allowed in the CDR3, and then removed. Similarity in V and J gene usage between donors was calculated as the Jensen-Shannon divergence divided by the mean entropy. Starting from the raw public reads, TCRdb applied fastp trimming at Q25, assembled clones with MiXCR and retained in-frame beta chains. Under each unique CDR3 protein, matching rows form one entry showing the most common genes and DNA. The V and J calls were not made by the authors but by TCRdb's processing. Within this sample are 300,000 to 400,000 distinct CDR3 sequences, with 25% to 35% of them counted one time only. About 6.1% of the sample goes to the ten largest clones.

Six healthy women forming three monozygous twin pairs were used as donors. All three twin pairs had been reared together, and it was thought likely that the same infectious agents and vaccines had been met by these twin pairs. TCR cDNA libraries were prepared from RNA that was isolated from peripheral blood mononuclear cells. The chain links TRBV18 with TRBJ2-6; the D gene is perhaps TRBD1 or TRBD2, each of them matching over 6 bases. The origin of this receptor is a woman between 18 and 49 years old in good health. The sample consisted of PBMCs. The CDR3 here reads CASSPTLTGAVSGANVLTF. The DNA sequence is TGTGCCAGCTCACCAACATTAACGGGGGCCGTCTCTGGGGCCAACGTCCTGACTTTC.